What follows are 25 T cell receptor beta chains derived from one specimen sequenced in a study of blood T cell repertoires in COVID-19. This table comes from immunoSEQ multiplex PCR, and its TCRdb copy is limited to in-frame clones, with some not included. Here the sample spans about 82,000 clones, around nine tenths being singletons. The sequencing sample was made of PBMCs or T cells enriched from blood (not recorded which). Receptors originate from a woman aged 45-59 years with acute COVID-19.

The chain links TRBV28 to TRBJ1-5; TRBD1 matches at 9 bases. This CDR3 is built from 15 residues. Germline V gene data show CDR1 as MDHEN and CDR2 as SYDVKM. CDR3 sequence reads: CAAAPRTGVGQPQHF. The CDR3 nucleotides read TGTGCAGCAGCGCCCAGGACAGGGGTTGGGCAGCCCCAGCATTTT.

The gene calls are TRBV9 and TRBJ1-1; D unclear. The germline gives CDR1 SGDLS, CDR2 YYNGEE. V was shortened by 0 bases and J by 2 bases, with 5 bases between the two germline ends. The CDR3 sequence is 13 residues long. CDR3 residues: CASSVGRNTEAFF. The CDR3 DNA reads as TGTGCCAGCAGCGTAGGTCGTAACACTGAAGCTTTCTTT.

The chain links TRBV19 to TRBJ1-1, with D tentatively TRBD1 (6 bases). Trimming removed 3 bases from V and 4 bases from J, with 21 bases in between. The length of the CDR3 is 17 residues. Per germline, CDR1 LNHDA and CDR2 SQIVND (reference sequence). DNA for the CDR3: TGTGCCAGTAGTATTCGGATCTCGAACAGGGCCGGCACTGAAGCTTTCTTT. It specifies CASSIRISNRAGTEAFF.

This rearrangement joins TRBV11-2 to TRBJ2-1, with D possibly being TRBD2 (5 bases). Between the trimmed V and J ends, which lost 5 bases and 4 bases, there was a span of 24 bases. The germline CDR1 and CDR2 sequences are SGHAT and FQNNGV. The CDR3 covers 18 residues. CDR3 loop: CASSAIRSRRPIYNEQFF. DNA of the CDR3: TGTGCCAGCAGCGCCATCCGGTCGCGGAGGCCGATTTACAATGAGCAGTTCTTC.

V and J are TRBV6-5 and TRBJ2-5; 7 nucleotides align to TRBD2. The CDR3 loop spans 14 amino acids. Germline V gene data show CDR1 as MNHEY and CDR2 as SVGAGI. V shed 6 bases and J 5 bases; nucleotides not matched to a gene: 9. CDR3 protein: CASRGGGGLETQYF. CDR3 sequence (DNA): TGTGCCAGCAGAGGTGGGGGGGGACTTGAGACCCAGTACTTC.

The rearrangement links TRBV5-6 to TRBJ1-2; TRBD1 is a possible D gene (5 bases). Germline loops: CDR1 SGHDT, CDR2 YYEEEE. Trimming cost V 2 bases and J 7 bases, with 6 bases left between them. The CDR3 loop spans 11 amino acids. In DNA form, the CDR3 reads TGTGCCAGCAGCTTAGGGGCTGGCTACACCTTC. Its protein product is CASSLGAGYTF. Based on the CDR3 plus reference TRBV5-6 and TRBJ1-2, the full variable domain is DAGVTQSPTHLIKTRGQQVTLRCSPKSGHDTVSWYQQALGQGPQFIFQYYEEEERQRGNFPDRFSGHQFPNYSSELNVNALLLGDSALYLCASSLGAGYTFGSGTRLTVV.

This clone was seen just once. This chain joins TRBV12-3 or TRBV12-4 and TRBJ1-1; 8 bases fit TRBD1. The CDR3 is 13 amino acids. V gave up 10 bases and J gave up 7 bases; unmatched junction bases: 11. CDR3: CAITQGAGDEAFF. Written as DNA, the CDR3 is TGTGCCATAACCCAGGGGGCCGGCGATGAAGCTTTCTTT.

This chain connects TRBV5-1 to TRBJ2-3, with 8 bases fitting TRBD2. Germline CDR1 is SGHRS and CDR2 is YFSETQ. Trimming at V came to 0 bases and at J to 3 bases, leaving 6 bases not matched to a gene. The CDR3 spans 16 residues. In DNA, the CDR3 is TGCGCCAGCAGCTTGGGATCTAGCGGGCTTACAGATACGCAGTATTTT. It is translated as CASSLGSSGLTDTQYF.

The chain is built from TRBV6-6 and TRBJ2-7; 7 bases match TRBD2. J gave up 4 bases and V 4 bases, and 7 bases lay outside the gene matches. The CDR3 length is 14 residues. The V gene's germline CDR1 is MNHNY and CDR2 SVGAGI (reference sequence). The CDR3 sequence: CASSSTSASYEQYF. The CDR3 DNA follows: TGTGCCAGCAGTTCCACTAGCGCCTCGTACGAGCAGTACTTC.

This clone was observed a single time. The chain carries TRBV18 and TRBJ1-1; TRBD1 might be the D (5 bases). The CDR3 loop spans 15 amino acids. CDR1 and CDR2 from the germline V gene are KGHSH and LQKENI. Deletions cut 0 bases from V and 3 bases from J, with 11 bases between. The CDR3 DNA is TGTGCCAGCTCACCACCGGGAGGGGCGGACACTGAAGCTTTCTTT. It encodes CASSPPGGADTEAFF.

CDR3 sequence reads: CASSRGSSGNTIYF. DNA for the CDR3: TGTGCCAGCAGCCGGGGGTCCTCTGGAAACACCATATATTTT. The J gene is TRBJ1-3, the V gene TRBV7-9, with D perhaps matching TRBD1 (5 bases). Germline V gives CDR1 SEHNR, CDR2 FQNEAQ (reference sequence). The V gene lost 5 bases and the J gene lost 0 bases, with 8 bases spanning the gap. The CDR3 has 14 residues.

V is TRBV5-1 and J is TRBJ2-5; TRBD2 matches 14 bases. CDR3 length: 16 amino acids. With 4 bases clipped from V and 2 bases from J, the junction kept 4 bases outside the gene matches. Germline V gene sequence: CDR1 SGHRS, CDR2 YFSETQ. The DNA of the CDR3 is TGCGCCAGCAGCCGACTAGCGGGAGGGCTACAAGAGACCCAGTACTTC. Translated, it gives CASSRLAGGLQETQYF.

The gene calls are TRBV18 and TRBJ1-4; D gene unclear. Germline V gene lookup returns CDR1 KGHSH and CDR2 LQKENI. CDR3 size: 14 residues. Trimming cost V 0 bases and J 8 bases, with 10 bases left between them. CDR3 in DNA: TGTGCCAGCTCACCACCAGGGTGGGAGGAAAAACTGTTTTTT. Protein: CASSPPGWEEKLFF.

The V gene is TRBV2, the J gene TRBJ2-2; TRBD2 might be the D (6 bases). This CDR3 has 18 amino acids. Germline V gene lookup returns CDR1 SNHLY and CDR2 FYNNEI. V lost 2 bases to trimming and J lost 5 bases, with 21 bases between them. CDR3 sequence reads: CASSEYGGHHAGTGELFF. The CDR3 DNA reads TGTGCCAGCAGTGAATATGGAGGGCACCACGCGGGTACCGGGGAGCTGTTTTTT.

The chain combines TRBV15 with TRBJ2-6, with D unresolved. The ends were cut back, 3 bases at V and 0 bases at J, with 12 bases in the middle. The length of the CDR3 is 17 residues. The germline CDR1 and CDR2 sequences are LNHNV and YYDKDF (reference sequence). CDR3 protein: CATSSLGLLSGANVLTF. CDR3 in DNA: TGTGCCACCAGCAGTTTGGGCTTACTCTCTGGGGCCAACGTCCTGACTTTC.

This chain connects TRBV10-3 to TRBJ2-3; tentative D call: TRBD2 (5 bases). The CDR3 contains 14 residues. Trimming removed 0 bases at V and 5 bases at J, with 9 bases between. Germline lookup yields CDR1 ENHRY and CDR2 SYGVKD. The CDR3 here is CAISESGEVDTQYF. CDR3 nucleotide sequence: TGTGCCATCAGTGAGTCGGGAGAGGTAGATACGCAGTATTTT.

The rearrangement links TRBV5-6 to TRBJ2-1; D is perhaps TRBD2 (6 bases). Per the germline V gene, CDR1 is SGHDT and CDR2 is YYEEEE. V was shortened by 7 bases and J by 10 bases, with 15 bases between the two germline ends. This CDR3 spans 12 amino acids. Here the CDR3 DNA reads TGTGCCAGCTACCGACTAGGACTGGAGCAGTTCTTC. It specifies CASYRLGLEQFF.

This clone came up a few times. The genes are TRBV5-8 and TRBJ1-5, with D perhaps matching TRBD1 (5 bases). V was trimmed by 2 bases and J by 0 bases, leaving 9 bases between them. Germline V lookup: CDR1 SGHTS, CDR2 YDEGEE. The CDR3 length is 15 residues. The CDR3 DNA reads TGTGCCAGCAGCTTACTAACAGGTAGCAATCAGCCCCAGCATTTT. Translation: CASSLLTGSNQPQHF.

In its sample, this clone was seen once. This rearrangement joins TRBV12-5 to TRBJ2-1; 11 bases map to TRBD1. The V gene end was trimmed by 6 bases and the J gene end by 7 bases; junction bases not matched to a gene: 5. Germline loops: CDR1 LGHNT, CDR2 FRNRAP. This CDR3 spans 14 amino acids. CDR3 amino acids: CASGKGQGANEQFF. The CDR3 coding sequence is TGTGCTAGTGGAAAAGGACAGGGGGCGAATGAGCAGTTCTTC. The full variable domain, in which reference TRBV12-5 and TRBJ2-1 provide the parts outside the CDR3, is DARVTQTPRHKVTEMGQEVTMRCQPILGHNTVFWYRQTMMQGLELLAYFRNRAPLDDSGMPKDRFSAEMPDATLATLKIQPSEPRDSAVYFCASGKGQGANEQFFGPGTRLTVL.

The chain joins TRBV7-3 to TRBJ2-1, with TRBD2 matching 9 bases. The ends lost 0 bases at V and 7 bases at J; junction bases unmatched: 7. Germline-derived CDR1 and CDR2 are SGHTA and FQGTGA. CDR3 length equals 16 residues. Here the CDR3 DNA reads TGTGCCAGCAGCTTAACGGCGGGACTAGCTGAGAATGAGCAGTTCTTC. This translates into CASSLTAGLAENEQFF.

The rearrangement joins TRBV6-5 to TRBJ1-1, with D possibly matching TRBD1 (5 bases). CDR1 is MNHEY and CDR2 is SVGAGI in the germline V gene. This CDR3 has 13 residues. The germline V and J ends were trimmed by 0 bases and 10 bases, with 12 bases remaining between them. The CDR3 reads CASSYSRGLGAFF. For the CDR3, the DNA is TGTGCCAGCAGTTACTCGAGGGGACTAGGAGCTTTCTTT.

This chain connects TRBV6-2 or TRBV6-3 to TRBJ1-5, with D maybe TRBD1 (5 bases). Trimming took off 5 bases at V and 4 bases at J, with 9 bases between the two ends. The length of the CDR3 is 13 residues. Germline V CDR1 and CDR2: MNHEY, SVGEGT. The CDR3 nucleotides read TGTGCCAGCAGTGGGACTGAGAATCAGCCCCAGCATTTT. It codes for CASSGTENQPQHF.

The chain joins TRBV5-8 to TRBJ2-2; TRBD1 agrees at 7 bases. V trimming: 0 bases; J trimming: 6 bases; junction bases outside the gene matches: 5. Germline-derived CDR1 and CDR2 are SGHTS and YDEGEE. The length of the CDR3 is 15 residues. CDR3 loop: CASSLDRGEAGELFF. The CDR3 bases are TGTGCCAGCAGCTTGGACAGGGGAGAGGCCGGGGAGCTGTTTTTT.

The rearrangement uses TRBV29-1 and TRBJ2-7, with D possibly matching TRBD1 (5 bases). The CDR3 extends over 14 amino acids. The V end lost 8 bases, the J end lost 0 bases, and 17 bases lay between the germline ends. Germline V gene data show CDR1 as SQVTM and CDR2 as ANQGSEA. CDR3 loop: CSTTSGFPSYEQYF. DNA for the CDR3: TGCAGCACAACCTCAGGGTTTCCCTCCTACGAGCAGTACTTC.

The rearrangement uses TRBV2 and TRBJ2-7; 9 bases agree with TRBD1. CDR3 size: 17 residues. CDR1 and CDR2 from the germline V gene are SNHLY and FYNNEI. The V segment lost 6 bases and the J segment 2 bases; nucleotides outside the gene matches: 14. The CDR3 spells CASSASTPGQGAYEQYF. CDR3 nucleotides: TGTGCCAGCAGCGCAAGTACTCCGGGACAGGGAGCCTACGAGCAGTACTTC.